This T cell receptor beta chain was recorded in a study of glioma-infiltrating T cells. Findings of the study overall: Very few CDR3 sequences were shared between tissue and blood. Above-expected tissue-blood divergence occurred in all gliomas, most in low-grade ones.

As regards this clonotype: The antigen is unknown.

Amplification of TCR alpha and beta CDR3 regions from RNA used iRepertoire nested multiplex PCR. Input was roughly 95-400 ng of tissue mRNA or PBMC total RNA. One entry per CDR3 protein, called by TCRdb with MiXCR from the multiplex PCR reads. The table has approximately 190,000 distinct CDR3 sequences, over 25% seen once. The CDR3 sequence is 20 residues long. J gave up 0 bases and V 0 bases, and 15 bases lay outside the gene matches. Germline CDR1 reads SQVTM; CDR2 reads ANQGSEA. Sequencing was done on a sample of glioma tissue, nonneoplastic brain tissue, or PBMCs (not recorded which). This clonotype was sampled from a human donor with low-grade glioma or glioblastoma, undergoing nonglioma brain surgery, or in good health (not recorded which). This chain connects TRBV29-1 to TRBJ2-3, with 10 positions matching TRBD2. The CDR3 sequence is CSVEDYRLAGALPSTDTQYF. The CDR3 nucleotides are TGCAGCGTTGAAGATTACCGGCTAGCGGGAGCGCTTCCTAGCACAGATACGCAGTATTTT.